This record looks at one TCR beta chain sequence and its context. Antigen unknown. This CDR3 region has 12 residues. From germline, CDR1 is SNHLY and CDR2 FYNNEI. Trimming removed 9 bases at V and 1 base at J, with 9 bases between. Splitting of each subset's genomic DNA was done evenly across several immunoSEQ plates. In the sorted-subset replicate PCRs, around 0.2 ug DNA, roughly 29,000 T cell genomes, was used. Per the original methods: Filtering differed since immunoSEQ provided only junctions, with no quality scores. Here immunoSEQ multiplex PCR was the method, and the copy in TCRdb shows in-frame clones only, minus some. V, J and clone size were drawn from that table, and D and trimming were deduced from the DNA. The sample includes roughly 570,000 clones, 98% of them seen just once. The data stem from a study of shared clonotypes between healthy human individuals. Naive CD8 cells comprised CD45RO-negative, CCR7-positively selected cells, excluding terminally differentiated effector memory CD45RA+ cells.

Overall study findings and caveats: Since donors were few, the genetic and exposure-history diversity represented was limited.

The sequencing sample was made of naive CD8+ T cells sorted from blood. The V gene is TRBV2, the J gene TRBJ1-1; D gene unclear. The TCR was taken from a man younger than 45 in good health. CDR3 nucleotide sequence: TGTGCCAGTCCTCGAGGGAACACTGAAGCTTTCTTT. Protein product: CASPRGNTEAFF. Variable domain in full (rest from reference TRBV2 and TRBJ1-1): EPEVTQTPSHQVTQMGQEVILRCVPISNHLYFYWYRQILGQKVEFLVSFYNNEISEKSEIFDDQFSVERPDGSNFTLKIRSTKLEDSAMYFCASPRGNTEAFFGQGTRLTVV.